This T cell receptor (beta chain) was sequenced during a study of T cells in Graves' hyperthyroidism and ophthalmopathy. Amplified regions were TCR beta CDR3 sequences from RNA transcripts. When the TCR CDR3 underwent first-round RT-PCR, the HTBI primer set was used. TCRdb re-analysed the multiplex PCR reads in MiXCR, keeping a single row per CDR3 protein. The table lists around 600,000 distinct CDR3 sequences, 13% to 15% of them singletons, with around 7% in the top ten. The CDR3 runs 15 residues. In germline, CDR1 is SEHNR, CDR2 FQNEAQ (reference sequence). Trimming removed 5 bases at V and 8 bases at J, with 16 bases between.

The rearrangement links TRBV7-9 to TRBJ1-6, with TRBD1 as a possible D gene (5 bases). This sequence originates from a woman under 30 with Graves' ophthalmopathy. Sample: blood. The CDR3 region has the DNA TGTGCCAGCAGCAACCCCCCAGGGATAGATTCACCCCTCCACTTT. This translates into CASSNPPGIDSPLHF. The variable domain in full, completed from reference TRBV7-9 and TRBJ1-6, reads DTGVSQNPRHKITKRGQNVTFRCDPISEHNRLYWYRQTLGQGPEFLTYFQNEAQLEKSRLLSDRFSAERPKGSFSTLEIQRTEQGDSAMYLCASSNPPGIDSPLHFGNGTRLTVT.